These 8 T cell receptor beta chains came from one sample sequenced in a study of cytomegalovirus exposure and HLA in healthy donors. PCR employed 60 Vbeta and 13 Jbeta primers. Only in-frame clones appear in the TCRdb table, and some are missing; sequencing was by immunoSEQ multiplex PCR. The table has fewer than 250,000 clones, more than 70% seen once; the top ten hold about 5%. The sequenced sample was PBMCs. The receptors come from a man in his thirties or forties in good health and CMV-seropositive.

The rearrangement uses TRBV28 and TRBJ1-2; 10 bases are shared with TRBD1. The CDR3 totals 16 residues. With V trimmed by 4 bases and J by 4 bases, 9 bases remained unmatched. Germline assignment: CDR1 MDHEN and CDR2 SYDVKM. CDR3: CASSYAGTGVIYGYTF. CDR3 DNA sequence: TGTGCCAGCAGTTACGCCGGGACAGGGGTAATCTATGGCTACACCTTC.

This clone has a handful of counts. The J gene is TRBJ2-1, the V gene TRBV5-1; D may be TRBD2 (6 bases). The CDR3 is made up of 14 amino acids. Trimming shortened V by 2 bases and J by 6 bases, and 12 bases separated the two germline ends. Looked up from germline, CDR1 is SGHRS and CDR2 is YFSETQ. The CDR3 loop reads CASSLGDFGNEQFF. In nucleotides, the CDR3 is TGCGCCAGCAGCTTAGGGGACTTCGGCAATGAGCAGTTCTTC.

This clone was found once. The chain links TRBV5-1 to TRBJ2-2, with 8 bases fitting TRBD2. Germline V gives CDR1 SGHRS, CDR2 YFSETQ. This CDR3 has 17 residues. After removal of 0 bases from V and 5 bases from J, the junction contained 9 bases not matched to a gene. The CDR3 region is CASSLGSRGDATGELFF. For the CDR3, the DNA is TGCGCCAGCAGCTTGGGATCGCGGGGGGATGCTACCGGGGAGCTGTTTTTT. Together with reference TRBV5-1 and TRBJ2-2, the CDR3 gives the full variable domain: KAGVTQTPRYLIKTRGQQVTLSCSPISGHRSVSWYQQTPGQGLQFLFEYFSETQRNKGNFPGRFSGRQFSNSRSEMNVSTLELGDSALYLCASSLGSRGDATGELFFGEGSRLTVL.

The chain has TRBV19 and TRBJ2-5; 8 bases match TRBD2. CDR1 is LNHDA, CDR2 SQIVND, per germline (reference sequence). CDR3 length: 14 amino acids. The junction had 5 bases not matched to a gene; V was cut back by 3 bases and J by 5 bases. The CDR3: CASSIRGGRETQYF. The DNA for the CDR3 is TGTGCCAGTAGTATTAGAGGCGGGAGGGAGACCCAGTACTTC.

This clone has more than one count but fewer than ten. CDR3 sequence: CSAVTDYGYTF. For the CDR3, the DNA is TGCAGTGCCGTCACAGACTATGGCTACACCTTC. V gene TRBV20-1 combines with J gene TRBJ1-2; D is unclear. This CDR3 has 11 amino acids. Germline CDR1 and CDR2: DFQATT and SNEGSKA (reference sequence). V was trimmed by 6 bases and J by 3 bases, leaving 8 bases between them.

This rearrangement joins TRBV9 to TRBJ1-6, with D maybe TRBD1 (5 bases). CDR1 is SGDLS and CDR2 is YYNGEE in the germline V gene. The CDR3 is made up of 16 amino acids. Trimming cost V 1 base and J 7 bases, with 15 bases left between them. The CDR3 here is CASSVSGGAPNSPLHF. CDR3 nucleotides: TGTGCCAGCAGCGTATCGGGAGGGGCGCCAAATTCACCCCTCCACTTT.

The chain is built from TRBV28 and TRBJ2-3, with D tentatively TRBD2 (6 bases). CDR1 is MDHEN, CDR2 SYDVKM, per germline. The CDR3 has 15 amino acids. The V end lost 3 bases, the J end lost 2 bases, and 12 bases lay between the germline ends. In DNA, the CDR3 is TGTGCCAGCAGTTTGGCTAGCGTGGTCACAGATACGCAGTATTTT. Encoded protein: CASSLASVVTDTQYF.

The chain couples TRBV4-3 to TRBJ1-4; D is uncertain. CDR1 LGHNA and CDR2 YSLEER come from the germline V gene. The CDR3 is 15 residues long. Trimming took off 0 bases at V and 6 bases at J, with 11 bases between the two ends. The CDR3: CASSQDLVGYEKLFF. For the CDR3, the DNA is TGCGCCAGCAGCCAAGATTTAGTTGGTTATGAAAAACTGTTTTTT.